The clone carrying this T cell receptor beta chain was recorded many times. What it binds is not known. This entry is derived from a study of human T cells and chemical hapten exposure. Study-wide findings and caveats: Every donor had alopecia, and their immune response may therefore differ from healthy people's.

TCRdb re-analysed the RACE reads in MiXCR, keeping a single row per CDR3 protein. The profile covers about 100,000 distinct CDR3 sequences, with 9.5% to 12% appearing a single time and approximately 3.4% taken by the ten largest. The time point here: patch test 2, 6 weeks after DPC sensitization. Treatment reported: therapeutic diphenylcyclopropenone sensitization with weekly scalp DPC. Participating donors were patients with alopecia, aged 18 to 70 years, considered appropriate candidates for DPC. The germline CDR1 and CDR2 sequences are MNHEY and SVGEGT. The CDR3 extends over 16 amino acids. The ends lost 2 bases at V and 2 bases at J; junction bases unmatched: 3.

This receptor was identified in a woman in her forties with alopecia areata. Some clones in this sample may be carry-over from other donors' samples. The chain links TRBV6-2 or TRBV6-3 to TRBJ2-2; 9 bases are shared with TRBD1. Sequences were derived from whole blood, sampled in connection with sensitization to the hapten diphenylcyclopropenone (DPC). CDR3 sequence: CASSYPTGGNTGELFF. Written as DNA, the CDR3 is TGTGCCAGCAGTTACCCGACAGGGGGTAACACCGGGGAGCTGTTTTTT.